The sequence of this T cell receptor (beta chain) was determined in a study of blood T cell repertoires in COVID-19. The method was immunoSEQ multiplex PCR; TCRdb's version includes in-frame clones alone and lacks a portion of them. The profile shows about 280,000 clones, 70% to 90% of them singletons. This clone was detected only once. Germline V gene lookup returns CDR1 KGHSH and CDR2 LQKENI. The CDR3 runs 12 residues. V lost 3 bases and J lost 8, with 10 bases in between. The receptor comes from a woman between 65 and 79 years old with acute or convalescent COVID-19. The specimen was peripheral blood. The chain links TRBV18 to TRBJ1-1, with D hard to call. Written as DNA, the CDR3 is TGTGCCAGCTCACCGTTCGGCAGGGAAGCTTTCTTT. Protein sequence: CASSPFGREAFF.